The 20 T cell receptor beta chains reported below all come from one sample, sequenced in a study of cytomegalovirus exposure and HLA in healthy donors. The PCR ran on 60 Vbeta and 13 Jbeta primers. Repertoires were generated with immunoSEQ multiplex PCR, while TCRdb's copy carries only in-frame clones and drops some. The sample yields over 150,000 clones, 65% to 80% seen once. Sequenced sample: PBMCs. Source of these receptors: a woman aged 45-60 years in good health and CMV-seropositive.

The chain recombines TRBV6-5 with TRBJ1-5, with 7 bases identical to TRBD1. CDR1 and CDR2 (germline): MNHEY, SVGAGI. The ends lost 5 bases at V and 4 bases at J; junction bases unmatched: 8. CDR3 length: 15 amino acids. In DNA form, the CDR3 reads TGTGCCAGCAGTCAGGCCGGGACAGAGAATCAGCCCCAGCATTTT. It specifies CASSQAGTENQPQHF.

The rearrangement uses TRBV10-3 and TRBJ1-1; weak D call: TRBD1 (5 bases). The CDR3 consists of 13 residues. V was trimmed by 6 bases and J by 1 base, leaving 9 bases between them. CDR1 is ENHRY and CDR2 is SYGVKD in the germline V gene. CDR3 in DNA: TGTGCCATCAGCCCGACAGCGAACACTGAAGCTTTCTTT. It yields the protein CAISPTANTEAFF.

The V and J genes are TRBV7-2 and TRBJ1-2, with 8 bases aligning to TRBD1. With V trimmed by 5 bases and J by 3 bases, 8 bases remained unmatched. The CDR3 has 15 amino acids. CDR1 is SGHTA and CDR2 is FQGNSA in the germline V gene. The chain's CDR3 is CASSPGQAIYYGYTF. The CDR3 DNA reads as TGTGCCAGCAGCCCGGGACAGGCAATTTACTATGGCTACACCTTC.

This clone was seen only once. This same CDR3 is encoded by further DNA sequences in the sample. CDR3 DNA: TGTGCCAGCGGTGGCGGCGGGAACACTGAAGCTTTCTTT. This sequence encodes CASGGGGNTEAFF. V gene TRBV28 combines with J gene TRBJ1-1; D remains ambiguous. Trimming shortened V by 8 bases and J by 1 base, and 11 bases separated the two germline ends. The germline V gene encodes CDR1 MDHEN and CDR2 SYDVKM. This CDR3 region has 13 residues.

The rearrangement joins TRBV5-1 to TRBJ2-3, with 9 bases identical to TRBD1. After removal of 0 bases from V and 3 bases from J, the junction contained 5 bases not matched to a gene. Per the germline V gene, CDR1 is SGHRS and CDR2 is YFSETQ. The CDR3 totals 16 residues. In nucleotides, the CDR3 is TGCGCCAGCAGCTTGGTTACGGGACAGGGAACAGATACGCAGTATTTT. Encoded protein: CASSLVTGQGTDTQYF.

The rearrangement uses TRBV9 and TRBJ2-7, with D unresolved. The CDR3 totals 14 residues. Per the germline V gene, CDR1 is SGDLS and CDR2 is YYNGEE. Deletions cut 0 bases from V and 5 bases from J, with 12 bases between. In DNA form, the CDR3 reads TGTGCCAGCAGCGTAGGAGGCCCCCCCAACGAGCAGTACTTC. This encodes CASSVGGPPNEQYF. The variable domain in full, completed from reference TRBV9 and TRBJ2-7, reads DSGVTQTPKHLITATGQRVTLRCSPRSGDLSVYWYQQSLDQGLQFLIQYYNGEERAKGNILERFSAQQFPDLHSELNLSSLELGDSALYFCASSVGGPPNEQYFGPGTRLTVT.

The CDR3 loop is CASSPDRGGRGCTF. Written as DNA, the CDR3 is TGCGCCAGCAGCCCCGACAGGGGCGGCCGAGGGTGCACCTTC. This sequence joins TRBV4-3 and TRBJ1-2; the match to TRBD1 covers 8 bases. CDR3 size: 14 residues. Germline loops: CDR1 LGHNA, CDR2 YSLEER. The junction had 14 bases not matched to a gene; V was cut back by 4 bases and J by 13 bases.

This chain uses TRBV5-1 with TRBJ2-5, with 10 bases that match TRBD1. CDR3 length: 16 residues. The V gene end was trimmed by 3 bases and the J gene end by 3 bases; junction bases not matched to a gene: 8. The germline V gene has CDR1 SGHRS and CDR2 YFSETQ. Here the CDR3 DNA reads TGCGCCAGCAGCTGGGGCTCGGGACAGGGGAAAGAGACCCAGTACTTC. Amino acids: CASSWGSGQGKETQYF.

The chain has TRBV19 and TRBJ1-6; 7 nucleotides line up with TRBD1. The V and J ends lost 3 bases and 7 bases, in that order; junction bases with no gene match: 3. The CDR3 has 14 residues. Germline V gene sequence: CDR1 LNHDA, CDR2 SQIVND (reference sequence). The CDR3 protein is CASSMTGMNSPLHF. DNA of the CDR3: TGTGCCAGTAGTATGACAGGGATGAATTCACCCCTCCACTTT.

The chain is built from TRBV10-3 and TRBJ2-5, with TRBD1 matching over 8 bases. The CDR3 sequence is 14 residues long. V lost 6 bases to trimming and J lost 2 bases; unmatched junction nucleotides: 5. Germline V gene sequence: CDR1 ENHRY, CDR2 SYGVKD. CDR3 sequence (DNA): TGTGCCATCAGCACAGGGGGAGAACAAGAGACCCAGTACTTC. Amino acid sequence: CAISTGGEQETQYF.

The chain joins TRBV7-9 to TRBJ2-7; TRBD1 matches 7 bases. The CDR3 sequence is 15 residues long. From germline, CDR1 is SEHNR and CDR2 FQNEAQ (reference sequence). V lost 1 base and J lost 6; bases outside the gene matches: 9. The CDR3 loop is CASSLVPRGSGEQYF. CDR3 DNA sequence: TGTGCCAGCAGCTTAGTACCCAGGGGGTCGGGCGAGCAGTACTTC.

The chain joins TRBV6-5 to TRBJ2-5, with 8 bases lining up with TRBD1. This CDR3 comprises 15 residues. Germline CDR1 and CDR2: MNHEY and SVGAGI. The junction had 10 bases not matched to a gene; V was cut back by 5 bases and J by 5 bases. The CDR3: CASSPGQGRWETQYF. The CDR3 DNA reads as TGTGCCAGCAGTCCTGGACAGGGAAGATGGGAGACCCAGTACTTC.

This clone was seen a handful of times. The chain couples TRBV2 to TRBJ2-5; 9 nucleotides match TRBD1. There are 14 residues in the CDR3. V shed 10 bases and J 3 bases; nucleotides not matched to a gene: 9. Germline CDR1 is SNHLY and CDR2 is FYNNEI. CDR3 bases: TGTGCCACGAACCGGGACAGGGACGAAGAGACCCAGTACTTC. Encoded protein: CATNRDRDEETQYF.

The chain carries TRBV27 and TRBJ1-2; D is possibly TRBD1 (5 bases). The CDR3 is 15 amino acids. Trimming took off 6 bases at V and 0 bases at J, with 14 bases between the two ends. Germline V gives CDR1 MNHEY, CDR2 SMNVEV (reference sequence). DNA for the CDR3: TGTGCCAGCAGGAACTGGGGCGACTCTAACTATGGCTACACCTTC. Residues: CASRNWGDSNYGYTF.

The gene calls are TRBV9 and TRBJ2-2; D ambiguous. Between the trimmed V and J ends, which lost 4 bases and 2 bases, there was a span of 3 bases. The CDR3 is 12 residues long. CDR1 is SGDLS and CDR2 is YYNGEE in the germline V gene. The CDR3 bases are TGTGCCAGCAGCATAAACACCGGGGAGCTGTTTTTT. Protein sequence: CASSINTGELFF. Full variable domain (outside the CDR3, taken from reference TRBV9 and TRBJ2-2): DSGVTQTPKHLITATGQRVTLRCSPRSGDLSVYWYQQSLDQGLQFLIQYYNGEERAKGNILERFSAQQFPDLHSELNLSSLELGDSALYFCASSINTGELFFGEGSRLTVL.

J is TRBJ1-2 and V is TRBV28; 9 bases are shared with TRBD1. This CDR3 spans 12 amino acids. Trimming at V came to 7 bases and at J to 8 bases, leaving 5 bases not matched to a gene. Germline V gene lookup returns CDR1 MDHEN and CDR2 SYDVKM. CDR3 coding DNA: TGTGCCAGCATCGGGACAGGGCGAGGCTACACCTTC. Translated: CASIGTGRGYTF.

The V and J genes are TRBV5-1 and TRBJ2-1; the D gene is possibly TRBD1 (6 bases). Germline-derived CDR1 and CDR2 are SGHRS and YFSETQ. V dropped 2 bases and J dropped 8 bases, with 23 bases sitting between them. The CDR3 runs 17 residues. The CDR3 loop is CASSLQGPSAAVDEQFF. For the CDR3, the DNA is TGCGCCAGCAGCTTACAGGGTCCTTCCGCGGCCGTCGATGAGCAGTTCTTC.

As for this clone: Sequence at one end of the junction differs from germline and may be a read error. V and J are TRBV5-1 and TRBJ1-2; 7 positions agree with TRBD1. The CDR3 contains 13 residues. Germline V gene data show CDR1 as SGHRS and CDR2 as YFSETQ. The CDR3 region is CASSLEGGGTAFF. The CDR3, as DNA: TGCGCCAGCAGCTTGGAGGGCGGGGGGACAGCGTTCTTC.

This rearrangement joins TRBV7-9 to TRBJ2-1; D remains ambiguous. V was shortened by 4 bases and J by 7 bases, with 5 bases between the two germline ends. The CDR3 runs 11 residues. The V gene's germline CDR1 is SEHNR and CDR2 FQNEAQ (reference sequence). The DNA of the CDR3 is TGTGCCAGCAGCTCAGGTAATGAGCAGTTCTTC. Amino acids: CASSSGNEQFF.

The V call is TRBV6-5, the J call TRBJ2-6; perhaps TRBD1 as D (6 bases). The germline V and J ends were trimmed by 6 bases and 4 bases, with 13 bases remaining between them. CDR3 length: 15 residues. CDR1 and CDR2 (germline): MNHEY, SVGAGI. For the CDR3, the DNA is TGTGCCAGCAGCCTACAGGGCTCCGGGGCCAACGTCCTGACTTTC. Its protein is CASSLQGSGANVLTF.